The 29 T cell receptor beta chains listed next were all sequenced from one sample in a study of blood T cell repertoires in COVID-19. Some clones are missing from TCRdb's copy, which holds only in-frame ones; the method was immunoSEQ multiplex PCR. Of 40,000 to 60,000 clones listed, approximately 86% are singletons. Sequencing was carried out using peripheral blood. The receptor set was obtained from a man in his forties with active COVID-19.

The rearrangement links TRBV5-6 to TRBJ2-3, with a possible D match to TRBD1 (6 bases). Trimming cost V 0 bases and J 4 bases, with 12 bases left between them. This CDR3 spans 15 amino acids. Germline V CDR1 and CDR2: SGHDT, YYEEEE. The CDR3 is CASSLGQGNPDTQYF. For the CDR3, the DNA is TGTGCCAGCAGCTTGGGTCAGGGGAATCCAGATACGCAGTATTTT.

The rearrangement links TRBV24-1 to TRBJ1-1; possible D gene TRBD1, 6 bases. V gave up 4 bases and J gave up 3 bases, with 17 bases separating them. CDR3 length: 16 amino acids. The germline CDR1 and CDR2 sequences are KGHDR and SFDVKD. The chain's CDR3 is CATSDVGGPGDTEAFF. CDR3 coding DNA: TGTGCCACCAGTGACGTCGGGGGGCCAGGGGACACTGAAGCTTTCTTT.

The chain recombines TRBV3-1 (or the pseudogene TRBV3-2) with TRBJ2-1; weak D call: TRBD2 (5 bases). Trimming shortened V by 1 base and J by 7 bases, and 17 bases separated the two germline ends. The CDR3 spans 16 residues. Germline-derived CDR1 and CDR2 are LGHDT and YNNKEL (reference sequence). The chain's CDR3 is CASSQVLGMSRNEQFF. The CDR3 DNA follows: TGTGCCAGCAGCCAAGTCCTCGGGATGAGTAGGAATGAGCAGTTCTTC.

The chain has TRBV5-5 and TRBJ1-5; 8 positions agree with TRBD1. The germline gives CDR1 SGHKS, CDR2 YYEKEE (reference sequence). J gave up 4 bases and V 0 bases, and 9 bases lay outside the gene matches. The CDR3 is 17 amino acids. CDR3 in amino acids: CASSLVAGGAGNQPQHF. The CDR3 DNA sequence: TGTGCCAGCAGCTTGGTGGCAGGGGGCGCGGGGAATCAGCCCCAGCATTTT.

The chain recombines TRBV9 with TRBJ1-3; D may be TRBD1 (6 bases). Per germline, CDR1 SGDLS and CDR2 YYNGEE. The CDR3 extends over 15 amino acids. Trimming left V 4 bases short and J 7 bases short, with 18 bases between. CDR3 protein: CASSPRTAAGNTIYF. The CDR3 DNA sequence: TGTGCCAGCAGCCCCCGGACAGCGGCCGGGAACACCATATATTTT.

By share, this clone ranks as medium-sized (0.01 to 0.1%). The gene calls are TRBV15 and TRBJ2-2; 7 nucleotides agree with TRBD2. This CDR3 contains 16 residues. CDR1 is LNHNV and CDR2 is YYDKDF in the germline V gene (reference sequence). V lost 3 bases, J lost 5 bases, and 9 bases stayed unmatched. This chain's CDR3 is CATSSTSAQGTGELFF. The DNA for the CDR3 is TGTGCCACCAGCAGTACTAGCGCCCAAGGGACCGGGGAGCTGTTTTTT.

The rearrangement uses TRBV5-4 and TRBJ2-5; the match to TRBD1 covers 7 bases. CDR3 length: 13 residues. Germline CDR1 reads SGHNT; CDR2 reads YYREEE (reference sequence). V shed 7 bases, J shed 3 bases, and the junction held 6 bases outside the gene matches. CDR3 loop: CASCLGTEETQYF. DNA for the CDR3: TGTGCCAGCTGCCTGGGGACAGAAGAGACCCAGTACTTC.

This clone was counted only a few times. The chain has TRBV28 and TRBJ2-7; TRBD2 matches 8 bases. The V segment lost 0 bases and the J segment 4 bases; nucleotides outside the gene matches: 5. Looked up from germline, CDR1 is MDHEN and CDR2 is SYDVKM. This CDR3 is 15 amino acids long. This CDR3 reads CASSLWREDIYEQYF. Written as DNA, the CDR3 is TGTGCCAGCAGTTTATGGCGGGAGGATATTTACGAGCAGTACTTC. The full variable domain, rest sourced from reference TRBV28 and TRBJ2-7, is DVKVTQSSRYLVKRTGEKVFLECVQDMDHENMFWYRQDPGLGLRLIYFSYDVKMKEKGDIPEGYSVSREKKERFSLILESASTNQTSMYLCASSLWREDIYEQYFGPGTRLTVT.

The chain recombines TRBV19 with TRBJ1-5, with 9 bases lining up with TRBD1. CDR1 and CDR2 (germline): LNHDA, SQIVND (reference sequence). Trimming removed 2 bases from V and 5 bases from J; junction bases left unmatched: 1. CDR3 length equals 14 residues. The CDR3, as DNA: TGTGCCAGTAGTATATGGACAGGGGATCAGCCCCAGCATTTT. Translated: CASSIWTGDQPQHF.

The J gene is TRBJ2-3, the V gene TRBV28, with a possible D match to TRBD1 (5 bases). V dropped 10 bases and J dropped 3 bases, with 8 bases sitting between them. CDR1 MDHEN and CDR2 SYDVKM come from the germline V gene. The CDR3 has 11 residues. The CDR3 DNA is TGTGCCACCAGGGCAACAGATACGCAGTATTTT. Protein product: CATRATDTQYF.

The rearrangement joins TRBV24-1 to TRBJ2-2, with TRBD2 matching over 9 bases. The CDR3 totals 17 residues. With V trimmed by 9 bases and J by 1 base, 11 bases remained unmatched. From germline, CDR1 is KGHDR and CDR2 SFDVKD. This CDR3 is CATGSLSGSMNTGELFF. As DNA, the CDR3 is TGTGCCACCGGCTCCCTTAGCGGGAGTATGAACACCGGGGAGCTGTTTTTT.

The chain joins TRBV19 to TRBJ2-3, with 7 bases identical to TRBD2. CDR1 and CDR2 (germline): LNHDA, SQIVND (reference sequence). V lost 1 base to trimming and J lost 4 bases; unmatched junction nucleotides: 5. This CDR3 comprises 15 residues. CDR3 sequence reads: CASSIAGGIADTQYF. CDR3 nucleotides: TGTGCCAGTAGTATAGCGGGAGGTATCGCAGATACGCAGTATTTT.

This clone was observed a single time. The CDR3 nucleotides are TGCGCCAGCAGCCAAGCCCCTTCAGGTACCGGGGAGCTGTTTTTT. Amino acids: CASSQAPSGTGELFF. The rearrangement links TRBV4-1 to TRBJ2-2; D is undetermined. This CDR3 has 15 residues. With 1 base removed from V and 5 bases from J, the gap between germline ends came to 11 bases. Germline V CDR1 and CDR2: MGHRA, YSYEKL.

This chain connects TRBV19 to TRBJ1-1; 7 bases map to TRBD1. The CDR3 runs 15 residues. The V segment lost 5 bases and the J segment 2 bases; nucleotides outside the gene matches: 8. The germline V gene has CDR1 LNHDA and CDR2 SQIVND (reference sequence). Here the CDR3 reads CASSRRQGINTEAFF. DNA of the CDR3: TGTGCCAGTAGTCGTCGACAGGGAATTAACACTGAAGCTTTCTTT.

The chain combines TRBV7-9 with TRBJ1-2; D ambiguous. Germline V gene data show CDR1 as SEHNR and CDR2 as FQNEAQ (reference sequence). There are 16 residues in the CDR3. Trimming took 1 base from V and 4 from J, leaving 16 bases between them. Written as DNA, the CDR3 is TGTGCCAGCAGCTTAGAGGCTCCCCGGGAGGGCTATGGCTACACCTTC. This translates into CASSLEAPREGYGYTF.

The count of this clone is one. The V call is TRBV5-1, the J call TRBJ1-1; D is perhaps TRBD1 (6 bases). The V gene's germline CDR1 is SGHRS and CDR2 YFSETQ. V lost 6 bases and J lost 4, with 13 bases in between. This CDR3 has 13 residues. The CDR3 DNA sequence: TGCGCCAGCAAACAGGGCGCCGGCACTGAAGCTTTCTTT. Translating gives CASKQGAGTEAFF.

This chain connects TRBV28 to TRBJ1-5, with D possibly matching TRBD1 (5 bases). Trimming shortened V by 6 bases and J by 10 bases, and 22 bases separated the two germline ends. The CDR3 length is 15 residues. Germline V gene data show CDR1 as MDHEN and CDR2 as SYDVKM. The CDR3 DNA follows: TGTGCCAGCAGGCCCCGGGGGGGGGTAGGGAGACCCCAGCATTTT. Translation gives CASRPRGGVGRPQHF.

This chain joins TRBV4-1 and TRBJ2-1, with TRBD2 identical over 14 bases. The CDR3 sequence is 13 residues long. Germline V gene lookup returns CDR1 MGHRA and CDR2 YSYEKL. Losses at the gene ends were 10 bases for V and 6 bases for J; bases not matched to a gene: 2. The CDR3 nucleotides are TGCGCCACAGGACTAGCGGGGGGCAATGAGCAGTTCTTC. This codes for CATGLAGGNEQFF.

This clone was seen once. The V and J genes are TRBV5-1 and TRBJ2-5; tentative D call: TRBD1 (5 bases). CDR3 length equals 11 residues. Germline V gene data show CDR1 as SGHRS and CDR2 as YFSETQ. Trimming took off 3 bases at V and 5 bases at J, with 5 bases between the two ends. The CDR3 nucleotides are TGCGCCAGCAGCTACAGGGAGACCCAGTACTTC. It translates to CASSYRETQYF.

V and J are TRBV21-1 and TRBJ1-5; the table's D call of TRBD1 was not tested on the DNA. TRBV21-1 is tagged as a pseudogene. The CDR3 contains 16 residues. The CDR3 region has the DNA TGTGCCAGCACTCAAACCTCGGACACTAGCAATCAGCCCCAGCATTTT. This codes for CASTQTSDTSNQPQHF.

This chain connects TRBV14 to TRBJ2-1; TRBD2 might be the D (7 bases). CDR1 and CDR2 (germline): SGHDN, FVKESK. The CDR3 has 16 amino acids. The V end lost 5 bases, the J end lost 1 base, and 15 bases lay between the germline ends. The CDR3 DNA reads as TGTGCCAGCAGCAGAGGGGGAGGGCCGTCCTACAATGAGCAGTTCTTC. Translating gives CASSRGGGPSYNEQFF.

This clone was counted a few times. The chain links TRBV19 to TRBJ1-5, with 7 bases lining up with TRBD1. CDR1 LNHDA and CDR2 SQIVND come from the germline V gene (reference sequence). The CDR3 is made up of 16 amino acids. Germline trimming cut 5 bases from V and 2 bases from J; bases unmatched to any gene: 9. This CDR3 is CASSPRAGGGNQPQHF. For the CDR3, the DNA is TGTGCCAGTAGTCCCCGGGCAGGGGGAGGCAATCAGCCCCAGCATTTT. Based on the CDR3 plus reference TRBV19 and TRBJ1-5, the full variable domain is DGGITQSPKYLFRKEGQNVTLSCEQNLNHDAMYWYRQDPGQGLRLIYYSQIVNDFQKGDIAEGYSVSREKKESFPLTVTSAQKNPTAFYLCASSPRAGGGNQPQHFGDGTRLSIL.

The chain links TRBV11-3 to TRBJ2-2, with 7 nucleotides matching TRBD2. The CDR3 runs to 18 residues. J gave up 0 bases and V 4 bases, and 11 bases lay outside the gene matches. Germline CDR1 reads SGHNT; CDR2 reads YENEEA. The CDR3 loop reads CASSYGGLGIPNTGELFF. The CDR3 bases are TGTGCCAGCAGCTACGGGGGGTTGGGGATCCCGAACACCGGGGAGCTGTTTTTT.

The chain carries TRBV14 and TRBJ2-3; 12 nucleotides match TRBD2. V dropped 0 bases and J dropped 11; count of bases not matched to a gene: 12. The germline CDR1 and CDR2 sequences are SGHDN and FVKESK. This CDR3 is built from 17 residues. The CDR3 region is CASSQDVTSGSRKVQYF. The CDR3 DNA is TGTGCCAGCAGCCAAGACGTGACTAGCGGGAGTAGAAAGGTGCAGTATTTT. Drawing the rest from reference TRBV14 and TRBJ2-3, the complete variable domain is EAGVTQFPSHSVIEKGQTVTLRCDPISGHDNLYWYRRVMGKEIKFLLHFVKESKQDESGMPNNRFLAERTGGTYSTLKVQPAELEDSGVYFCASSQDVTSGSRKVQYFGPGTRLTVL.

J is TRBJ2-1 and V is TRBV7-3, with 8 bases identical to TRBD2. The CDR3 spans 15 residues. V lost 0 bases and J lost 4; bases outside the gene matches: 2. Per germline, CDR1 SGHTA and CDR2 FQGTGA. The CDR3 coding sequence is TGTGCCAGCAGCTTAACTAGCGGGGCGTACAATGAGCAGTTCTTC. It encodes CASSLTSGAYNEQFF.

The CDR3 spells CASSLQAVLNTEAFF. The CDR3 DNA is TGTGCCAGCAGCTTACAGGCTGTCTTGAACACTGAAGCTTTCTTT. This chain links TRBV7-3 with TRBJ1-1; D uncertain. The CDR3 runs to 15 residues. Germline CDR1 reads SGHTA; CDR2 reads FQGTGA. Trimming shortened V by 2 bases and J by 0 bases, and 10 bases separated the two germline ends.

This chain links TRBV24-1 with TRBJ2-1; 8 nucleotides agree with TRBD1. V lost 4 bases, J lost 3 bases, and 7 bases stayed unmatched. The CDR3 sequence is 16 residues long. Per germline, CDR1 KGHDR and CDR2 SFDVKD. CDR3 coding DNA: TGTGCCACCAGTGACCCCGGACAGGGAGGCTACAATGAGCAGTTCTTC. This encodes CATSDPGQGGYNEQFF.

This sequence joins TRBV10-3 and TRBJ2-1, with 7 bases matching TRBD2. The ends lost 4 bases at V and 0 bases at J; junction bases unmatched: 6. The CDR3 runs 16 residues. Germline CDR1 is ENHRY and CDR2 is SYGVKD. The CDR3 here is CAISVLAGDSYNEQFF. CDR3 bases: TGTGCCATCAGTGTATTAGCGGGTGACTCCTACAATGAGCAGTTCTTC.

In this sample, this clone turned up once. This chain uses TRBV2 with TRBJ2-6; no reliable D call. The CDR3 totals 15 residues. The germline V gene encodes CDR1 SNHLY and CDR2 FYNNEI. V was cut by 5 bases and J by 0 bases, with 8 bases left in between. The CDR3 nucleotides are TGTGCCAGCAGTCCTCCGAGCTCTGGGGCCAACGTCCTGACTTTC. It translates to CASSPPSSGANVLTF.